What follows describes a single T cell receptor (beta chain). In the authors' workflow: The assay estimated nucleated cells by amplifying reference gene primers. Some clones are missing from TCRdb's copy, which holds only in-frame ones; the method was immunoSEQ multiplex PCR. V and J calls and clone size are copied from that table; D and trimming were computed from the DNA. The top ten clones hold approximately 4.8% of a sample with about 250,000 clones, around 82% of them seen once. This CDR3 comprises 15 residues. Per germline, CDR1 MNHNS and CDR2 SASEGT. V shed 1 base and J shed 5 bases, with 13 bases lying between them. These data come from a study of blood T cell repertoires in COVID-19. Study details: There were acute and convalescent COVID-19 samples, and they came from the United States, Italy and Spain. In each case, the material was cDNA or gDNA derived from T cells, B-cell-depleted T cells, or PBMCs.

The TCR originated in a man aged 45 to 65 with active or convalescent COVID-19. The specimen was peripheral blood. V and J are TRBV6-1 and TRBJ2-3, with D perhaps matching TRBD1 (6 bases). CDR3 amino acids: CASSEDGRGVDTQYF. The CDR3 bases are TGTGCCAGCAGTGAAGATGGCAGGGGAGTAGATACGCAGTATTTT.